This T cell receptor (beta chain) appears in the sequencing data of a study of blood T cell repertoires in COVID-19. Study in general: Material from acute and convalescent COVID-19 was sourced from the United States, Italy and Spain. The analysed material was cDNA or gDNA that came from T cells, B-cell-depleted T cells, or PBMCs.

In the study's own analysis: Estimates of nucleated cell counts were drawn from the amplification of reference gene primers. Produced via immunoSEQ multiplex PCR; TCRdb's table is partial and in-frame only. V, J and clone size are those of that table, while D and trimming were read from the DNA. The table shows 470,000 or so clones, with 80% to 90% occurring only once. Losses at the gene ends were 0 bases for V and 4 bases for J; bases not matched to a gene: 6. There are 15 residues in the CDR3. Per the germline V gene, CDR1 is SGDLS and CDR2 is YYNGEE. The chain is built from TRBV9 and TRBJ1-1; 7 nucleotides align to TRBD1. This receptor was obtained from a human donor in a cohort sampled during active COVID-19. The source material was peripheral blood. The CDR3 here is CASSVVPGGGTEAFF. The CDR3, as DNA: TGTGCCAGCAGCGTAGTCCCAGGGGGTGGCACTGAAGCTTTCTTT.